The TCR beta chain under discussion was sequenced for a study of CD8 T cells in ankylosing spondylitis. TCRdb re-called the 5' RACE reads through MiXCR, storing one row per CDR3 protein. This sample has about 220,000 distinct CDR3 sequences; around 19% occur once, and the top ten carry about 42%. This CDR3 spans 12 amino acids. The germline V and J ends were trimmed by 8 bases and 2 bases, with 11 bases remaining between them. The germline V gene encodes CDR1 SGHRS and CDR2 YFSETQ. This clonotype was recorded a few times. Its antigen is undetermined. General observations from the study: About 8 highly homologous variants made up a TCR beta motif, and this motif appeared characteristic of ankylosing spondylitis blood.

The sequence was collected from a male donor with ankylosing spondylitis. Sequences were obtained from blood, either unsorted or a sorted T cell fraction (not recorded which). This chain joins TRBV5-1 and TRBJ2-7; the D gene is possibly TRBD1 (5 bases). CDR3 sequence reads: CARQVGTYEQYF. CDR3 coding DNA: TGCGCCAGACAGGTTGGCACCTACGAGCAGTACTTC.